The 17 T cell receptor beta chains in this list originate from one sample, sequenced in a study of PD-1 blockade in classical Hodgkin lymphoma. Clones were sequenced by immunoSEQ multiplex PCR, and TCRdb holds only the in-frame ones, with some missing. Among tens of thousands of clones, approximately 91% were seen once, and the ten largest hold 3% to 4%. The time point here: newly diagnosed, previously untreated cHL patient sample. Input material: peripheral blood mononuclear cells (PBMCs). The receptors were gathered from a human donor with classical Hodgkin lymphoma.

The chain employs TRBV19 and TRBJ1-4; a possible D gene is TRBD1 (6 bases). This CDR3 spans 14 amino acids. V lost 3 bases and J 8 bases, leaving 13 bases between the germline ends. CDR1 and CDR2 (germline): LNHDA, SQIVND (reference sequence). The CDR3 DNA reads as TGTGCCAGTAGTATTCAGGGGACTAGCGAAAAACTGTTTTTT. It specifies CASSIQGTSEKLFF.

This clone was detected a few times. This chain joins TRBV28 and TRBJ1-5; the D is unclear. Trimming took 5 bases from V and 9 from J, leaving 11 bases between them. This CDR3 is 12 amino acids long. CDR1 is MDHEN, CDR2 SYDVKM, per germline. The CDR3 DNA reads TGTGCCAGCAGTCTCCTCCGGCGGCCCCAGCATTTT. Protein product: CASSLLRRPQHF.

The V and J genes are TRBV2 and TRBJ2-3; D call uncertain. CDR3 length: 14 residues. The V gene's germline CDR1 is SNHLY and CDR2 FYNNEI. The V and J ends lost 4 bases and 1 base respectively, with 9 bases between them. This chain's CDR3 is CASSVGRGTDTQYF. CDR3 sequence (DNA): TGTGCCAGCAGTGTTGGTCGTGGCACAGATACGCAGTATTTT.

This rearrangement joins TRBV19 to TRBJ1-2; D not resolved. Germline V gene sequence: CDR1 LNHDA, CDR2 SQIVND (reference sequence). With 3 bases removed from V and 8 bases from J, the gap between germline ends came to 10 bases. The CDR3 runs to 12 residues. The DNA for the CDR3 is TGTGCCAGTAGTATGTCCCCGCTCGGCTACACCTTC. Translated, it gives CASSMSPLGYTF.

The CDR3 sequence: CASSQGYFQPQHF. The CDR3 coding sequence is TGCGCCAGCAGCCAAGGATATTTTCAGCCCCAGCATTTT. The chain couples TRBV4-3 to TRBJ1-5, with D uncertain. Trimming took 1 base from V and 6 from J, leaving 7 bases between them. The germline CDR1 and CDR2 sequences are LGHNA and YSLEER. The CDR3 extends over 13 amino acids.

This chain links TRBV20-1 with TRBJ2-1; D gene uncertain. Per the germline V gene, CDR1 is DFQATT and CDR2 is SNEGSKA (reference sequence). This CDR3 spans 11 amino acids. Trimming took off 5 bases at V and 3 bases at J, with 5 bases between the two ends. CDR3 coding DNA: TGCAGTGCTTCAAACTACAATGAGCAGTTCTTC. Protein sequence: CSASNYNEQFF.

This clone was observed a single time. The chain employs TRBV6-5 and TRBJ2-1, with 7 bases aligning to TRBD2. Germline trimming cut 0 bases from V and 4 bases from J; bases unmatched to any gene: 6. Germline CDR1 MNHEY, CDR2 SVGAGI. The CDR3 is made up of 16 amino acids. The DNA of the CDR3 is TGTGCCAGCAGTTACTCTTTAAGCGGGACTTACAATGAGCAGTTCTTC. It is translated as CASSYSLSGTYNEQFF.

The V gene is TRBV5-1, the J gene TRBJ2-1; D unclear. Germline CDR1 is SGHRS and CDR2 is YFSETQ. Trimming took 3 bases from V and 5 from J, leaving 9 bases between them. This CDR3 is 13 amino acids long. The CDR3 is CASSWRVDNEQFF. CDR3 bases: TGCGCCAGCAGCTGGCGAGTAGACAATGAGCAGTTCTTC. Supplemented by reference TRBV5-1 and TRBJ2-1, the full variable domain reads KAGVTQTPRYLIKTRGQQVTLSCSPISGHRSVSWYQQTPGQGLQFLFEYFSETQRNKGNFPGRFSGRQFSNSRSEMNVSTLELGDSALYLCASSWRVDNEQFFGPGTRLTVL.

The chain carries TRBV7-3 and TRBJ2-5; the match to TRBD1 covers 7 bases. Trimming at V came to 0 bases and at J to 7 bases, leaving 5 bases not matched to a gene. Germline CDR1 is SGHTA and CDR2 is FQGTGA. The CDR3 runs to 14 residues. The CDR3 protein is CASSLTRGSGTQYF. CDR3 coding DNA: TGTGCCAGCAGCTTAACCAGGGGGTCAGGGACCCAGTACTTC.

The gene calls are TRBV9 and TRBJ1-1, with no clear D. V was pared by 1 base and J by 1 base, with 5 bases between. The CDR3 has 13 residues. Germline lookup yields CDR1 SGDLS and CDR2 YYNGEE. The CDR3 spells CASSVLQNTEAFF. CDR3 DNA: TGTGCCAGCAGCGTACTACAGAACACTGAAGCTTTCTTT.

The rearrangement uses TRBV28 and TRBJ2-5; 7 bases line up with TRBD2. The CDR3 extends over 13 amino acids. From germline, CDR1 is MDHEN and CDR2 SYDVKM. V trimming: 6 bases; J trimming: 5 bases; junction bases outside the gene matches: 6. The CDR3 region is CASSYQGGETQYF. Written as DNA, the CDR3 is TGTGCCAGCAGCTATCAGGGAGGGGAGACCCAGTACTTC.

The count of this clone is one. CDR3 sequence: CASKGTAATNEKLFF. For the CDR3, the DNA is TGCGCCAGCAAAGGGACAGCCGCAACTAATGAAAAACTGTTTTTT. The V and J genes are TRBV5-1 and TRBJ1-4; 7 bases agree with TRBD1. The CDR3 has 15 residues. Germline assignment: CDR1 SGHRS and CDR2 YFSETQ. The junction had 5 bases not matched to a gene; V was cut back by 6 bases and J by 0 bases.

The genes are TRBV4-3 and TRBJ2-1; 7 bases are shared with TRBD1. The CDR3 spans 15 residues. CDR1 and CDR2 from the germline V gene are LGHNA and YSLEER. The trim removed 0 bases at V and 7 bases at J, leaving 6 bases unmatched. CDR3 in amino acids: CASSQDWGQWNEQFF. CDR3 bases: TGCGCCAGCAGCCAAGATTGGGGACAGTGGAATGAGCAGTTCTTC.

This CDR3 reads CASSENGGYEQYF. The DNA for the CDR3 is TGCGCCAGCAGTGAGAACGGGGGCTACGAGCAGTACTTC. The chain links TRBV10-1 to TRBJ2-7; perhaps TRBD2 as D (6 bases). The CDR3 consists of 13 residues. The V gene lost 2 bases and the J gene lost 3 bases, with 8 bases spanning the gap. Germline-derived CDR1 and CDR2 are WNHNN and SYGVQD (reference sequence).

The genes are TRBV15 and TRBJ1-2; a weak D match, TRBD1 (5 bases). Germline V gene sequence: CDR1 LNHNV, CDR2 YYDKDF (reference sequence). The CDR3 is made up of 14 amino acids. Trimming took 0 bases from V and 6 from J, leaving 11 bases between them. CDR3 nucleotide sequence: TGTGCCACCAGCAGAGATCTAGTAGGGGATGGCTACACCTTC. This sequence encodes CATSRDLVGDGYTF.

This CDR3 reads CASSLSRGGWFNEQFF. The DNA for the CDR3 is TGTGCCAGCAGTTTGTCCCGGGGGGGATGGTTCAATGAGCAGTTCTTC. V gene TRBV28 combines with J gene TRBJ2-1; 8 nucleotides agree with TRBD2. The CDR3 contains 16 residues. V was clipped by 3 bases and J by 6 bases; unmatched bases: 10. The germline CDR1 and CDR2 sequences are MDHEN and SYDVKM.

The V gene is TRBV5-1, the J gene TRBJ2-1; D is unclear. The CDR3 contains 13 residues. Trimming left V 1 base short and J 8 bases short, with 10 bases between. The germline CDR1 and CDR2 sequences are SGHRS and YFSETQ. CDR3 in DNA: TGCGCCAGCAGCTTGACCGCAGATCATGAGCAGTTCTTC. Translated: CASSLTADHEQFF.